This TCR beta chain was identified in a study of T cell responses to AZD1222 COVID-19 vaccine (dated by TCRdb to about 2021). At the level of the whole study: TCR sequencing was performed for about 240 trial participants, of whom roughly 200 were given two doses of AZD1222 and approximately 25 were given two doses of MenACWY control vaccine. Trial participants were enrolled by age into subgroups of 18-55, 56-69 and 70-plus years, and roughly 150, 30 and 60 TCR-sequenced participants, respectively, were included in these subgroups.

The CDR3 regions of human TCRbeta chains were subjected to immunosequencing. The published analysis was carried out like this. Repertoire TCRs were checked for matches against a reference library of SARS-CoV-2-specific TCRs that had been generated using the MIRA antigen-specificity platform. Breadth was defined as the fraction of unique TCRs that were SARS-CoV-2-associated. Depth was defined as the fraction of total T cells that were SARS-CoV-2-associated. Using the MIRA data, each spike-specific TCR was mapped to the spike region that the TCR reacts to and placed in a CD4 or CD8 class. Log10-transformed breadth and depth values were compared by one-way ANOVA with Sidak's multiple comparisons tests. Not all clones reach the TCRdb copy of this immuneACCESS table, which keeps in-frame sequences only. Checked studies attribute under half of the gap to unresolved V genes and leave the rest unexplained. V and J calls and clone size are as listed in that table; D and trimming were resolved from the DNA. The table for this sample lists some 170,000 clones; roughly 90% of them were counted only once. Of the sample, about 4.5% is held by the ten largest clones.

The label giving this sample's time point can be read as: about 28 days (+/-7) after the second vaccine dose. AZD1222 recipients whose second dose came at about 4 weeks and those whose second dose came at about 12 weeks were combined into one group, since spike-specific TCR depth and breadth did not differ between the two schedules. Vaccinee samples came from UK trials COV001 and COV002, including a single-blind randomized controlled phase 2/3 trial of AZD1222 (ChAdOx1 nCoV-19) in healthy adults. Trial participant PBMC samples were collected at day 0 and day 28 after the second dose for TCRbeta chain sequencing. Turning to this clone: Its antigen target is currently unknown. Base-call qualities are not available, and no considerably larger clone is one nucleotide away.

Paper-wide results and their limitations: Spike-specific TCR breadth and depth rose significantly after two AZD1222 doses compared with day 0 and with MenACWY recipients. Participants were mostly white British, with more females than males. The authors suggested clonal diversity may have been underestimated. No day 14 peak-response samples were available, so repertoires were characterized only after the peak T cell response. In the small 56-69-year group, the increase in depth fell short of significance, most likely because of low power. CD4 TCRs associated with the vaccine covered the entire spike protein, and the dominant responses were in regions 160-218 and 743-854. Nearly half of unique spike-specific TCRs reportedly recognized epitopes outside regions mutated in the B.1.351 and B.1.1.7 variants. Conclusions about previously exposed vaccinees were limited because only six AZD1222 recipients were SARS-CoV-2 seropositive at baseline.

CDR3 length: 12 amino acids, cysteine to phenylalanine. The read is trimmed to its CDR3 DNA, 36 bases read in frame from base 1. For CDR1 and CDR2, the germline V gene lists SGHRS and YFSETQ. At the junction V is shortened by 4 bases and J by 6 bases, with 10 bases in between. The sequence derives from an adult who received the AZD1222 COVID-19 vaccine. Sequences were derived from peripheral blood, sampled 28 days after the second AZD1222 dose. Recombination linked TRBV5-1 to TRBJ1-2, and the D gene may be TRBD1, 6 bases matching. The CDR3 loop reads CASSLEGDGYTF. Here is the DNA: TGCGCCAGCAGCCTAGAGGGGGATGGCTACACCTTC.